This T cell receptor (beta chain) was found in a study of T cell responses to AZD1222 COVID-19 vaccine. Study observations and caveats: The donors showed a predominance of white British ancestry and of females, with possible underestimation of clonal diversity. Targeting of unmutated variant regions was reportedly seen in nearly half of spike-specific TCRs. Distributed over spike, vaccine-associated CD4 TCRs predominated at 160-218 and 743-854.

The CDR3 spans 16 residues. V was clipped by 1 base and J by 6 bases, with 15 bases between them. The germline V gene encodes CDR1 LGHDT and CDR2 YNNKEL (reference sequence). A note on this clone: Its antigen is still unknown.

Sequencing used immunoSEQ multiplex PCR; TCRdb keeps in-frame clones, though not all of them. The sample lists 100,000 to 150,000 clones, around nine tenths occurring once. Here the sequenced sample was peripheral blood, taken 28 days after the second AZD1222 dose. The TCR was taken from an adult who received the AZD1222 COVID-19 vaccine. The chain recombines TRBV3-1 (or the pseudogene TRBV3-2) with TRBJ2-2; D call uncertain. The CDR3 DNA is TGTGCCAGCAGCCAAGGTATTCAGGAACGCGCCGGGGAGCTGTTTTTT. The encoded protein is CASSQGIQERAGELFF.